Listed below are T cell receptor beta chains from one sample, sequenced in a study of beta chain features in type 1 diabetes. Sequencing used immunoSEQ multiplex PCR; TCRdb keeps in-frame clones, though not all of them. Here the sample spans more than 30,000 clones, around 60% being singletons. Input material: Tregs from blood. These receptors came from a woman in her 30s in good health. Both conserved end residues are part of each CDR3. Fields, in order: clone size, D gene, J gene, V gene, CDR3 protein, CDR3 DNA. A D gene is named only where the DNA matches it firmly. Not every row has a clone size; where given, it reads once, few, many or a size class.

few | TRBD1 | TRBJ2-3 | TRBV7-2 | CASSLVFQGGTDTQYF | TGTGCCAGCAGCTTAGTGTTCCAGGGGGGCACAGATACGCAGTATTTT
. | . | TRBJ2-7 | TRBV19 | CASSRAGVEVGYEQYF | TGTGCCAGTAGTCGGGCGGGTGTCGAGGTGGGATACGAGCAGTACTTC
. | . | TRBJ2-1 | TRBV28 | CASGSSYNEQFF | TGTGCCAGCGGGAGCAGCTACAATGAGCAGTTCTTC
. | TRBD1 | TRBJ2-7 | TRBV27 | CASSFLGQGAYEQYF | TGTGCCAGCAGTTTCCTCGGACAGGGGGCGTACGAGCAGTACTTC
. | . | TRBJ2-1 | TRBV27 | CAASGLAPSYNEQFF | TGTGCCGCCTCGGGTCTAGCTCCTTCCTACAATGAGCAGTTCTTC
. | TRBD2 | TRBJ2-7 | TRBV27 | CASSELAGGPGEQYF | TGTGCCAGCAGTGAACTAGCGGGAGGGCCGGGCGAGCAGTACTTC
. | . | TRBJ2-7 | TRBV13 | CASSSTPGAYEQYF | TGTGCCAGCAGTTCCACCCCGGGGGCCTACGAGCAGTACTTC
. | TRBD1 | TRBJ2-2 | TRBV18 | CASSPPGQGITGELFF | TGTGCCAGCTCACCACCGGGACAGGGCATCACCGGGGAGCTGTTTTTT
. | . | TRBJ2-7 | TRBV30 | CAWQDNSYEQYF | TGTGCCTGGCAGGACAATTCCTACGAGCAGTACTTC
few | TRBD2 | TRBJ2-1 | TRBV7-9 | CASSLGLAASYNEQFF | TGTGCCAGCAGCTTAGGACTAGCGGCCTCCTACAATGAGCAGTTCTTC
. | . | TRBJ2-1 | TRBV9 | CASSVDSGRYNEQFF | TGTGCCAGCAGCGTCGATAGCGGCCGTTACAATGAGCAGTTCTTC
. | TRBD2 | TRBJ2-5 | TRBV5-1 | CASSFRGLADYQETQYF | TGCGCCAGCAGCTTCCGGGGACTAGCGGATTACCAAGAGACCCAGTACTTC
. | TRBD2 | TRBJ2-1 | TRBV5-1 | CASSLQVGGRLEQFF | TGCGCCAGCAGCTTGCAAGTAGGCGGGAGGCTTGAGCAGTTCTTC
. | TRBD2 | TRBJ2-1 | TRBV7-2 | CASSPGGWIRINEQFF | TGTGCCAGCAGCCCGGGAGGTTGGATAAGGATCAATGAGCAGTTCTTC
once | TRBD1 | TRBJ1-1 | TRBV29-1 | CSVGGRGIGNTEAFF | TGCAGCGTTGGGGGCAGGGGGATTGGGAACACTGAAGCTTTCTTT
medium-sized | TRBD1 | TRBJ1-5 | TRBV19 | CASSTVGTGLYQPQHF | TGTGCCAGTAGTACCGTCGGGACAGGCCTGTATCAGCCCCAGCATTTT
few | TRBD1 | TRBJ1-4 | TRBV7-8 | CASSLEHRQGVITF | TGTGCCAGCAGCTTAGAACACAGACAGGGAGTCATAACCTTT
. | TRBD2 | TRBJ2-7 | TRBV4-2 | CASSPGTSRREQYF | TGTGCCAGCAGCCCTGGGACTAGTAGGCGCGAGCAGTACTTC
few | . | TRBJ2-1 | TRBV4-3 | CASSHDGAPYNEQFF | TGCGCCAGCAGCCACGACGGAGCCCCCTACAATGAGCAGTTCTTC
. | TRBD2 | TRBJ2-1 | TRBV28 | CASSSHGTSGGEQFF | TGTGCCAGCAGCTCTCATGGGACTAGCGGTGGTGAGCAGTTCTTC
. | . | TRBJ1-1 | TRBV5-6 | CASSLTGGTEAFF | TGTGCCAGCAGCCTGACAGGCGGAACTGAAGCTTTCTTT
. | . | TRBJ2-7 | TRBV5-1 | CASSFSSYEQYF | TGCGCCAGCAGCTTTTCGTCCTACGAGCAGTACTTC
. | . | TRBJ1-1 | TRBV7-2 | CASSLRGHRQAEAFF | TGTGCCAGCAGCTTAAGGGGACACCGACAGGCTGAAGCTTTCTTT
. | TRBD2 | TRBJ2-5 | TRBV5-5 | CASSSTGTSGSQYF | TGTGCCAGCAGCTCAACCGGGACTAGCGGGAGCCAGTACTTC
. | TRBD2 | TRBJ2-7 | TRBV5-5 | CASSFLAGEGYEQYF | TGTGCCAGCAGCTTTCTAGCGGGAGAGGGCTACGAGCAGTACTTC
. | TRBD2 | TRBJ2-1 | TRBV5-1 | CASSYPRGSGRAEAYNEQFF | TGCGCCAGCAGCTACCCCCGGGGTAGCGGGAGGGCCGAGGCCTACAATGAGCAGTTCTTC
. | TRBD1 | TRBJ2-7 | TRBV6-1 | CASSEGTASSYEQYF | TGTGCCAGCAGTGAGGGGACAGCGAGCTCCTACGAGCAGTACTTC
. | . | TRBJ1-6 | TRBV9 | CASSVDVRRDSPLHF | TGTGCCAGCAGCGTAGATGTCCGCCGGGATTCACCCCTCCACTTT
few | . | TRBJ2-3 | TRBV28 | CASSLSLGSHMGLLF | TGTGCCAGCAGTTTATCCCTAGGATCGCACATGGGTCTACTTTTT
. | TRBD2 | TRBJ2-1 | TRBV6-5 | CASRLTSGGYNEQFF | TGTGCCAGCAGATTGACTAGCGGGGGTTACAATGAGCAGTTCTTC
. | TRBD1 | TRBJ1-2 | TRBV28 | CASYLPGQGSFGYTF | TGTGCCAGCTACCTTCCGGGACAGGGCTCTTTCGGCTACACCTTC
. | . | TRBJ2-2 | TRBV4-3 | CASSPVGGTGELFF | TGCGCCAGCAGCCCAGTTGGCGGGACCGGGGAGCTGTTTTTT
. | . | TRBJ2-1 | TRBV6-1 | CASSEATSPLDNEQFF | TGTGCCAGCAGTGAAGCAACTAGCCCCTTGGACAATGAGCAGTTCTTC
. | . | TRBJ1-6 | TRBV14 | CASRQEQGSFSPLHF | TGTGCCAGCAGACAAGAGCAGGGGAGCTTTTCACCCCTCCACTTT
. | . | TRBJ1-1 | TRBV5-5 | CASSLGRRGTEAFF | TGTGCCAGCAGCTTGGGACGGAGGGGCACTGAAGCTTTCTTT
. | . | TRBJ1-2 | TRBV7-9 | CASTIEGRASGYTF | TGTGCCAGCACCATCGAGGGGAGGGCTAGTGGCTACACCTTC
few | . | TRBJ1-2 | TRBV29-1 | CSVEAVGHGYTF | TGCAGCGTTGAAGCGGTGGGGCATGGCTACACCTTC
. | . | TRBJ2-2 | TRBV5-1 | CASSPGLGGTNTGELFF | TGCGCCAGCAGCCCGGGACTCGGGGGTACGAACACCGGGGAGCTGTTTTTT
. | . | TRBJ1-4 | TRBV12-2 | CASRLGYRGCGEKLFF | TGTGCAAGTCGCTTAGGCTACAGGGGATGCGGAGAAAAACTGTTTTTT
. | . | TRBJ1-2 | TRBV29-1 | CSVEDYSENYGYTF | TGCAGCGTTGAAGATTATTCAGAAAACTATGGCTACACCTTC
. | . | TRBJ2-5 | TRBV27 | CASSFPGETQYF | TGTGCCAGCAGTTTCCCAGGAGAGACCCAGTACTTC
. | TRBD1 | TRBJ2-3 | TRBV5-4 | CASSLGGRGIADTQYF | TGTGCCAGCAGCTTGGGTGGCAGGGGGATCGCAGATACGCAGTATTTT
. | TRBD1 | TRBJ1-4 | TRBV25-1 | CASSETGGPTNEKLFF | TGTGCCAGCAGTGAGACAGGGGGACCAACTAATGAAAAACTGTTTTTT
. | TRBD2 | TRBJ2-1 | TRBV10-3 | CAISDGLAGGPQFF | TGTGCCATCAGTGACGGGCTAGCGGGAGGACCCCAGTTCTTC
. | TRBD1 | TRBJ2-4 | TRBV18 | CASSPTGGQNIQYF | TGTGCCAGCTCGCCTACAGGGGGCCAAAACATTCAGTACTTC
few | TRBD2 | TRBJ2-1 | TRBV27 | CASSLRRTSGRAEQFF | TGTGCCAGCAGTTTAAGGCGGACTAGCGGGAGGGCGGAGCAGTTCTTC